The 25 T cell receptor beta chains reported below all come from one sample, sequenced in a study of naive and memory T cell subsets. An equimolar mix of two oligonucleotides served as the beta constant-region primer for TRBC1 and TRBC2. Four rounds of PCR amplified the ligated cDNA using nested alpha and beta constant-region primers plus SP2. TCRdb called the UMI-ligation and nested PCR reads again in MiXCR, with one record for every CDR3 protein. Of roughly 140,000 distinct CDR3 sequences listed, about 20% are singletons. Their antigens remain unidentified. Overall study findings and caveats: A few larger clonotypes appeared in naive repertoires, especially CD8, possibly memory cells re-expressing CD45RA.

The sequencing sample was made of naive CD8+ T cells from blood. Every receptor here comes from a human donor in good health.

There are a few counts of this clonotype. The rearrangement uses TRBV6-5 and TRBJ1-2, with D unresolved. Trimming took off 2 bases at V and 10 bases at J, with 14 bases between the two ends. Germline V gene lookup returns CDR1 MNHEY and CDR2 SVGAGI. CDR3 length: 13 residues. In DNA, the CDR3 is TGTGCCAGCAGTTACGGCCCCTCTAAGGCCTACACCTTC. It specifies CASSYGPSKAYTF.

This clonotype has more than one count but fewer than ten. The rearrangement uses TRBV3-1 and TRBJ1-2; the D gene is possibly TRBD1 (6 bases). Looked up from germline, CDR1 is LGHDT and CDR2 is YNNKEL (reference sequence). The CDR3 consists of 14 residues. V was pared by 7 bases and J by 4 bases, with 16 bases between. The CDR3 here is CASTPERGFYGYTF. The DNA of the CDR3 is TGTGCCAGCACCCCAGAAAGGGGGTTCTATGGCTACACCTTC.

The genes are TRBV12-3 or TRBV12-4 and TRBJ2-7, with 9 bases fitting TRBD1. The CDR3 has 15 amino acids. V lost 5 bases to trimming and J lost 3 bases; unmatched junction nucleotides: 8. This chain's CDR3 is CASSHRTGENYEQYF. For the CDR3, the DNA is TGTGCCAGCAGTCATCGGACAGGGGAGAACTACGAGCAGTACTTC.

The table lists this clonotype with a few counts. The chain links TRBV29-1 to TRBJ2-1; D may be TRBD1 (5 bases). The CDR3 contains 15 residues. The V end lost 3 bases, the J end lost 4 bases, and 16 bases lay between the germline ends. Germline-derived CDR1 and CDR2 are SQVTM and ANQGSEA. In DNA, the CDR3 is TGCAGCGTTGATGGGGCACTACATACGTACAATGAGCAGTTCTTC. Residues: CSVDGALHTYNEQFF.

The rearrangement uses TRBV9 and TRBJ1-5; unclear D gene. Trimming removed 7 bases at V and 0 bases at J, with 11 bases between. Germline CDR1 reads SGDLS; CDR2 reads YYNGEE. The CDR3 covers 14 residues. CDR3 protein: CASGAGYSNQPQHF. Written as DNA, the CDR3 is TGTGCCAGCGGAGCAGGATATAGCAATCAGCCCCAGCATTTT. Combining the CDR3 with reference TRBV9 and TRBJ1-5 gives the whole variable domain DSGVTQTPKHLITATGQRVTLRCSPRSGDLSVYWYQQSLDQGLQFLIQYYNGEERAKGNILERFSAQQFPDLHSELNLSSLELGDSALYFCASGAGYSNQPQHFGDGTRLSIL.

Only a few counts were recorded for this clonotype. The gene calls are TRBV7-9 and TRBJ2-7, with 14 positions matching TRBD2. J gave up 1 base and V 8 bases, and 13 bases lay outside the gene matches. CDR1 is SEHNR, CDR2 FQNEAQ, per germline (reference sequence). This CDR3 has 18 amino acids. The CDR3 DNA follows: TGTGCCAGCGTCCCGGGACTAGCGGGAGAGGGGCCGTCCTACGAGCAGTACTTC. Protein: CASVPGLAGEGPSYEQYF.

The V gene is TRBV5-4, the J gene TRBJ2-7; D is unclear. CDR3 length equals 13 residues. Trimming took off 0 bases at V and 11 bases at J, with 15 bases between the two ends. Germline CDR1 SGHNT, CDR2 YYREEE (reference sequence). CDR3 in amino acids: CASSLGKSAKEYF. The CDR3 DNA is TGTGCCAGCAGCTTGGGGAAGTCGGCCAAGGAGTACTTC.

This clonotype was detected a few times. The chain combines TRBV27 with TRBJ1-2; D is perhaps TRBD1 (6 bases). Per the germline V gene, CDR1 is MNHEY and CDR2 is SMNVEV (reference sequence). Trimming took 3 bases from V and 3 from J, leaving 14 bases between them. CDR3 size: 15 residues. CDR3 loop: CASSFLGAGYYGYTF. CDR3 in DNA: TGTGCCAGCAGTTTCCTGGGGGCGGGGTACTATGGCTACACCTTC.

The rearrangement links TRBV12-3 or TRBV12-4 to TRBJ2-1, with 9 bases lining up with TRBD2. The CDR3 runs 15 residues. V lost 8 bases and J lost 0; bases outside the gene matches: 5. Written as DNA, the CDR3 is TGTGCCAGCTACGTAGCGGGAGTCTCCTACAATGAGCAGTTCTTC. Translated: CASYVAGVSYNEQFF.

The CDR3, as DNA: TGTGCCAGCAGTTTAAGGGGGGCAGGTGACGAGCAGTACTTC. This translates into CASSLRGAGDEQYF. The V call is TRBV28, the J call TRBJ2-7; D may correspond to TRBD1 or TRBD2 (6 bases each). In germline, CDR1 is MDHEN, CDR2 SYDVKM. This CDR3 is 14 amino acids long. V was trimmed by 2 bases and J by 5 bases, leaving 13 bases between them.

The chain uses TRBV6-1 and TRBJ2-3; TRBD2 matches 9 bases. The CDR3 is made up of 14 amino acids. The germline V gene encodes CDR1 MNHNS and CDR2 SASEGT. J was trimmed by 5 bases and V by 2 bases; bases with no gene match: 2. CDR3 in amino acids: CASSELAGRDTQYF. The CDR3 nucleotides are TGTGCCAGCAGTGAACTAGCGGGACGAGATACGCAGTATTTT.

The chain joins TRBV3-1 to TRBJ2-1; a weak D match, TRBD1 (5 bases). Per germline, CDR1 LGHDT and CDR2 YNNKEL (reference sequence). Trimming shortened V by 4 bases and J by 8 bases, and 9 bases separated the two germline ends. The CDR3 extends over 12 amino acids. The chain's CDR3 is CASSRGAYEQFF. Here the CDR3 DNA reads TGTGCCAGCAGCCGGGGCGCGTATGAGCAGTTCTTC.

The sample holds a few counts of this clonotype. An end of the junction does not agree with germline; a read error may underlie this. This chain connects TRBV15 to TRBJ1-6, with D hard to call. The germline V gene encodes CDR1 LNHNV and CDR2 YYDKDF (reference sequence). The CDR3 is 15 residues long. The chain's CDR3 is CATSRGLNYNPPLHF. CDR3 sequence (DNA): TGTGCCACCAGCAGAGGACTGAACTATAATCCACCCCTCCACTTT. Full variable domain (missing parts from reference TRBV15 and TRBJ1-6): DAMVIQNPRYQVTQFGKPVTLSCSQTLNHNVMYWYQQKSSQAPKLLFHYYDKDFNNEADTPDNFQSRRPNTSFCFLDIRSPGLGDTAMYLCATSRGLNYNPPLHFGNGTRLTVT.

A few counts support this clonotype. The rearrangement uses TRBV7-3 and TRBJ2-1; D is perhaps TRBD1 (5 bases). Per germline, CDR1 SGHTA and CDR2 FQGTGA. This CDR3 has 14 residues. The V and J ends lost 2 bases and 9 bases respectively, with 14 bases between them. CDR3 bases: TGTGCCAGCAGCTTAGGGGCCCTTGATCGTGAGCAGTTCTTC. It specifies CASSLGALDREQFF.

This clonotype was recorded a few times. CDR3 coding DNA: TGTGCCAGCAGCTTTTCGGGACAGTACTACGAGCAGTACTTC. This translates into CASSFSGQYYEQYF. This chain joins TRBV7-9 and TRBJ2-7; 7 bases are shared with TRBD1. This CDR3 is 14 amino acids long. Trimming at V came to 3 bases and at J to 3 bases, leaving 5 bases not matched to a gene. The germline CDR1 and CDR2 sequences are SEHNR and FQNEAQ (reference sequence).

This clonotype has more than one count but fewer than ten. This CDR3 is CASSRGLPGEQYF. The CDR3 DNA sequence: TGTGCCAGCAGCCGCGGCCTCCCTGGGGAGCAGTACTTC. The chain carries TRBV3-1 and TRBJ2-7; D is unclear. This CDR3 region has 13 residues. Looked up from germline, CDR1 is LGHDT and CDR2 is YNNKEL (reference sequence). V was clipped by 4 bases and J by 7 bases, with 14 bases between them.

This clonotype came up a few times. The chain couples TRBV7-9 to TRBJ1-4, with 8 bases that match TRBD1. The V gene end was trimmed by 2 bases and the J gene end by 1 base; junction bases not matched to a gene: 9. This CDR3 contains 18 residues. Germline V gives CDR1 SEHNR, CDR2 FQNEAQ (reference sequence). In DNA form, the CDR3 reads TGTGCCAGCAGCTTACCGGACAGGGCGAAGGAAACTAATGAAAAACTGTTTTTT. Translated, it gives CASSLPDRAKETNEKLFF.

The gene calls are TRBV7-6 and TRBJ2-3; 7 nucleotides agree with TRBD2. The germline V gene has CDR1 SGHVS and CDR2 FNYEAQ. The CDR3 runs to 15 residues. With 8 bases clipped from V and 1 base from J, the junction kept 9 bases outside the gene matches. In DNA, the CDR3 is TGTGCCAGCGGGGGGGAAGCGGGCCGCACAGATACGCAGTATTTT. Translating it yields CASGGEAGRTDTQYF.

This clonotype was detected a few times. The chain is built from TRBV19 and TRBJ1-5, with D maybe TRBD1 (6 bases). V dropped 7 bases and J dropped 1 base, with 23 bases sitting between them. Per germline, CDR1 LNHDA and CDR2 SQIVND (reference sequence). The CDR3 totals 18 residues. Here the CDR3 reads CASTERQDRVKSNQPQHF. For the CDR3, the DNA is TGTGCCAGTACCGAACGACAGGATCGGGTTAAAAGCAATCAGCCCCAGCATTTT.

This clonotype was counted only a few times. The V and J genes are TRBV10-3 and TRBJ2-3, with 8 positions matching TRBD1. The CDR3 loop spans 16 amino acids. Per germline, CDR1 ENHRY and CDR2 SYGVKD. Trimming took 3 bases from V and 1 from J; bases not matched to a gene: 6. In DNA form, the CDR3 reads TGTGCCATCAGTGACCCCGGACAGGGAGGCACAGATACGCAGTATTTT. Protein sequence: CAISDPGQGGTDTQYF.

Only a few counts were recorded for this clonotype. V gene TRBV7-9 combines with J gene TRBJ2-7; the D gene could be TRBD1 or TRBD2 (5 bases each). CDR3 length: 15 amino acids. Germline V gene lookup returns CDR1 SEHNR and CDR2 FQNEAQ (reference sequence). The V end lost 1 base, the J end lost 4 bases, and 14 bases lay between the germline ends. The CDR3 here is CASSLVLGVSYEQYF. CDR3 in DNA: TGTGCCAGCAGCTTAGTTCTGGGGGTTTCGTACGAGCAGTACTTC.

In its sample, this clonotype was seen a few times. The chain uses TRBV20-1 and TRBJ2-1, with a possible D match to TRBD2 (6 bases). The CDR3 is made up of 13 amino acids. The germline gives CDR1 DFQATT, CDR2 SNEGSKA (reference sequence). Trimming shortened V by 2 bases and J by 8 bases, and 13 bases separated the two germline ends. Written as DNA, the CDR3 is TGCAGTGCTAGATGGGCTAGCGAGGATGAGCAGTTCTTC. Encoded protein: CSARWASEDEQFF.

This chain uses TRBV6-1 with TRBJ1-5; D gene uncertain. V was pared by 0 bases and J by 0 bases, with 6 bases between. Germline V gene lookup returns CDR1 MNHNS and CDR2 SASEGT. The CDR3 consists of 15 residues. The CDR3 sequence: CASSEARDSNQPQHF. The CDR3 DNA sequence: TGTGCCAGCAGTGAAGCGAGGGATAGCAATCAGCCCCAGCATTTT.

This clonotype was recorded many times. V usage is TRBV25-1 and J usage is TRBJ2-1, with D possibly TRBD1 on 6 matching bases. V lost 5 bases, J lost 3 bases, and 11 bases lay in between. The CDR3 loop spans 14 amino acids. Germline V gene data show CDR1 as MGHDK and CDR2 as SYGVNS. In nucleotides, the CDR3 is TGTGCCAGCAGTTTTGAGGGGGACTACAATGAGCAGTTCTTC. Translation: CASSFEGDYNEQFF.

J is TRBJ2-3 and V is TRBV28; no firm D call. V gave up 2 bases and J gave up 6 bases, with 9 bases separating them. The germline CDR1 and CDR2 sequences are MDHEN and SYDVKM. CDR3 size: 13 residues. The CDR3 sequence: CASSLTARDTQYF. DNA of the CDR3: TGTGCCAGCAGTTTAACCGCGAGGGATACGCAGTATTTT.